The 15 T cell receptor beta chains presented below share a single source sample, sequenced in a study of cytomegalovirus exposure and HLA in healthy donors. Amplification used 60 Vbeta primers and 13 Jbeta primers. Method: immunoSEQ multiplex PCR; TCRdb's copy keeps in-frame clones and lacks some. The table records 95,000 to 100,000 clones, more than 60% of them present only once. The source material was PBMCs. The receptors come from a human donor in good health.

The V gene is TRBV7-9, the J gene TRBJ1-1; 9 bases match TRBD1. Trimming took 7 bases from V and 1 from J; bases not matched to a gene: 4. In germline, CDR1 is SEHNR, CDR2 FQNEAQ (reference sequence). This CDR3 is built from 14 residues. CDR3 DNA: TGTGCCAGCATCGAGGGACAGGGGAACACTGAAGCTTTCTTT. Its translation is CASIEGQGNTEAFF.

The chain uses TRBV19 and TRBJ1-6, with D maybe TRBD1 (6 bases). The CDR3 extends over 13 amino acids. Trimming took 10 bases from V and 5 from J, leaving 12 bases between them. Germline loops: CDR1 LNHDA, CDR2 SQIVND (reference sequence). CDR3 sequence (DNA): TGTGCCACCGCGGACAGAAATAATTCACCCCTCCACTTT. Translating gives CATADRNNSPLHF.

This clone was detected only a few times. V and J are TRBV2 and TRBJ1-5; D gene uncertain. The germline V gene encodes CDR1 SNHLY and CDR2 FYNNEI. V was pared by 11 bases and J by 6 bases, with 17 bases between. The CDR3 totals 13 residues. CDR3 DNA: TGTGCCTCTACGGGGTCGACGGGTCAGCCCCAGCATTTT. It specifies CASTGSTGQPQHF.

The chain joins TRBV11-3 to TRBJ2-7; perhaps TRBD1 as D (6 bases). Germline V gene data show CDR1 as SGHNT and CDR2 as YENEEA. V was shortened by 5 bases and J by 2 bases, with 10 bases between the two germline ends. The CDR3 contains 13 residues. The CDR3 sequence is CASSKQGTYEQYF. The CDR3 nucleotides read TGTGCCAGCAGCAAACAGGGCACCTACGAGCAGTACTTC.

This chain links TRBV6-1 with TRBJ2-7, with a weak D call TRBD2 (5 bases). The CDR3 totals 14 residues. The germline V and J ends were trimmed by 2 bases and 3 bases, with 11 bases remaining between them. Germline lookup yields CDR1 MNHNS and CDR2 SASEGT. The CDR3 spells CASSEQLGIYEQYF. CDR3 nucleotides: TGTGCCAGCAGTGAACAACTAGGGATCTACGAGCAGTACTTC.

The CDR3 DNA sequence: TGCGCCAGCAGGAAGGGGGTTATGAACACTGAAGCTTTCTTT. This sequence encodes CASRKGVMNTEAFF. The V gene is TRBV5-1, the J gene TRBJ1-1, with D possibly being TRBD1 (6 bases). Germline V CDR1 and CDR2: SGHRS, YFSETQ. V lost 5 bases, J lost 0 bases, and 11 bases lay in between. The CDR3 is 14 amino acids. The full variable domain, completed using reference TRBV5-1 and TRBJ1-1, is KAGVTQTPRYLIKTRGQQVTLSCSPISGHRSVSWYQQTPGQGLQFLFEYFSETQRNKGNFPGRFSGRQFSNSRSEMNVSTLELGDSALYLCASRKGVMNTEAFFGQGTRLTVV.

The chain combines TRBV18 with TRBJ1-5; possibly TRBD1 for D (6 bases). The CDR3 sequence is 18 residues long. Trimming shortened V by 1 base and J by 2 bases, and 18 bases separated the two germline ends. Germline V CDR1 and CDR2: KGHSH, LQKENI. The CDR3: CASSPRDKTSRGNQPQHF. CDR3 in DNA: TGTGCCAGCTCACCACGGGACAAAACCTCTAGAGGCAATCAGCCCCAGCATTTT.

The chain's CDR3 is CASSVTSYNTGELFF. As DNA, the CDR3 is TGTGCCAGCAGCGTGACTAGCTATAACACCGGGGAGCTGTTTTTT. This rearrangement joins TRBV9 to TRBJ2-2; 7 bases match TRBD2. CDR3 length: 15 amino acids. Trimming at V came to 2 bases and at J to 2 bases, leaving 3 bases not matched to a gene. Germline CDR1 is SGDLS and CDR2 is YYNGEE.

This clone was recorded once. The chain carries TRBV27 and TRBJ2-1; 14 bases agree with TRBD2. CDR1 MNHEY and CDR2 SMNVEV come from the germline V gene (reference sequence). The CDR3 sequence is 18 residues long. J lost 8 bases, V lost 1 base, and 10 bases had no gene match. This CDR3 is CASSLFPLTSGRDHEQFF. CDR3 DNA: TGTGCCAGCAGTTTATTCCCCCTGACTAGCGGGAGGGACCATGAGCAGTTCTTC.

This clone was counted between two and nine times. The rearrangement joins TRBV14 to TRBJ2-7; D possibly corresponds to TRBD1 (6 bases). Germline V CDR1 and CDR2: SGHDN, FVKESK. The CDR3 length is 15 residues. V was cut by 4 bases and J by 6 bases, with 19 bases left in between. The CDR3 reads CASSRTAIRGGEQYF. The CDR3 DNA follows: TGTGCCAGCAGCCGGACAGCCATCCGTGGTGGCGAGCAGTACTTC.

J is TRBJ1-5 and V is TRBV19; 8 nucleotides line up with TRBD1. Germline V gene sequence: CDR1 LNHDA, CDR2 SQIVND (reference sequence). J was trimmed by 1 base and V by 9 bases; bases with no gene match: 14. This CDR3 spans 17 amino acids. This CDR3 reads CASSTRGRASSNQPQHF. The DNA for the CDR3 is TGTGCCAGCTCAACCAGGGGGCGAGCCTCAAGCAATCAGCCCCAGCATTTT. Filled out from reference TRBV19 and TRBJ1-5, the complete variable domain reads DGGITQSPKYLFRKEGQNVTLSCEQNLNHDAMYWYRQDPGQGLRLIYYSQIVNDFQKGDIAEGYSVSREKKESFPLTVTSAQKNPTAFYLCASSTRGRASSNQPQHFGDGTRLSIL.

This clone has more than one count but fewer than ten. The chain uses TRBV4-1 and TRBJ2-7; D call uncertain. Germline V gene data show CDR1 as MGHRA and CDR2 as YSYEKL. V gave up 1 base and J gave up 0 bases, with 13 bases separating them. The CDR3 covers 16 residues. In nucleotides, the CDR3 is TGCGCCAGCAGCCAAGTGAATCTGGTAGTCTCCTACGAGCAGTACTTC. It is translated as CASSQVNLVVSYEQYF.

The V and J genes are TRBV6-5 and TRBJ2-1; a possible D gene is TRBD1 (5 bases). CDR3 size: 13 residues. Per germline, CDR1 MNHEY and CDR2 SVGAGI. The V and J ends lost 2 bases and 13 bases respectively, with 15 bases between them. The CDR3: CASSYRKGAPQFF. The CDR3 DNA reads as TGTGCCAGCAGTTACCGGAAAGGGGCCCCCCAGTTCTTC.

The chain is built from TRBV6-1 and TRBJ2-1, with 12 bases matching TRBD2. The J segment lost 7 bases and the V segment lost 6 bases, leaving 4 bases of the junction unmatched. Germline V gene lookup returns CDR1 MNHNS and CDR2 SASEGT. The CDR3 consists of 14 residues. The CDR3 here is CASSGLAGRNEQFF. In DNA form, the CDR3 reads TGTGCCAGCAGCGGACTAGCGGGACGTAATGAGCAGTTCTTC.

This clone was seen only a few times. The chain couples TRBV5-4 to TRBJ1-1; D is undetermined. Per the germline V gene, CDR1 is SGHNT and CDR2 is YYREEE (reference sequence). There are 13 residues in the CDR3. Trimming shortened V by 7 bases and J by 7 bases, and 17 bases separated the two germline ends. The CDR3 region is CASFPRGSDEAFF. CDR3 nucleotides: TGTGCCAGCTTCCCTCGGGGTTCTGATGAAGCTTTCTTT. The entire variable domain, with the rest obtained from reference TRBV5-4 and TRBJ1-1, is as follows: ETGVTQSPTHLIKTRGQQVTLRCSSQSGHNTVSWYQQALGQGPQFIFQYYREEENGRGNFPPRFSGLQFPNYSSELNVNALELDDSALYLCASFPRGSDEAFFGQGTRLTVV.